The T cell receptor beta chain under discussion was sequenced for a study of T-cell reconstitution after alpha-beta-depleted transplantation in children. This sample's TCRbeta library carried unique molecular identifier barcodes. TCRdb reprocessed the PCR reads via MiXCR and lists one record per CDR3 protein. Of 450,000 to 600,000 distinct CDR3 sequences detected, less than 35% appear once; the ten largest clones hold 2% to 2.5%. The CDR3 is 17 amino acids. Germline V gene sequence: CDR1 SGHDT, CDR2 YYEEEE. V lost 2 bases to trimming and J lost 3 bases, with 18 bases between them. Here the sequenced sample was PBMCs from the stem cell graft donor, taken from the stem cell graft. The chain recombines TRBV5-6 with TRBJ2-1; tentative D call: TRBD2 (6 bases). This receptor was taken from a human donor who donated a stem cell graft to a child with aplastic anemia. As DNA, the CDR3 is TGTGCCAGCAGCTTAGTTTTGTACCGCGGGGTCTACAATGAGCAGTTCTTC. This sequence encodes CASSLVLYRGVYNEQFF.